The source of this T cell receptor beta chain is a study of early T cells in non-severe SARS-CoV-2 infection. TCRdb reanalysed the 5' RACE reads using MiXCR and keeps one entry per CDR3 protein. The sample includes 80,000 or so distinct CDR3 sequences, over 12% of them seen just once. This clonotype was detected many times. Germline V gene lookup returns CDR1 LGHDT and CDR2 YNNKEL (reference sequence). V was shortened by 0 bases and J by 10 bases, with 7 bases between the two germline ends. CDR3 length: 13 amino acids. The chain links TRBV3-1 to TRBJ1-6; D remains unclear. Sequencing used whole blood. The TCR comes from an adult who was a healthcare worker with PCR-confirmed SARS-CoV-2 infection or an uninfected control (not recorded which). CDR3 nucleotide sequence: TGTGCCAGCAGCCAAGATCCAGAATCACCCCTCCACTTT. Its translation: CASSQDPESPLHF. Variable domain in full (rest from reference TRBV3-1 and TRBJ1-6): DTAVSQTPKYLVTQMGNDKSIKCEQNLGHDTMYWYKQDSKKFLKIMFSYNNKELIINETVPNRFSPKSPDKAHLNLHINSLELGDSAVYFCASSQDPESPLHFGNGTRLTVT.